A selection of T cell receptor beta chains follows, all from one sample in a study of shared clonotypes between healthy human individuals. The repertoire was sequenced with immunoSEQ multiplex PCR; TCRdb's copy has only in-frame clones and lacks some. The data contain around 2.5 million clones, 93% of them singletons. Specimen: naive CD4+ T cells from PBMCs. These receptors were taken from a man between 18 and 35 years old in good health. Some clones in this sample may be carry-over from other donors' samples. Each CDR3 is given with its conserved first and last residue. Fields, in order: J gene, D gene, clone size, V gene, CDR3 protein, CDR3 DNA. The D gene is left open where the match is weak. Clone size is shown for a subset of rows, as once, few, many or a class of expanded clone.

TRBJ1-5	NA	NA	TRBV19	CASSRGVGPQHF	TGTGCCAGTAGTAGAGGTGTCGGACCCCAGCATTTT
TRBJ1-1	TRBD1	NA	TRBV7-2	CASSKQGHQNTEAFF	TGTGCCAGCAGTAAACAGGGGCACCAGAACACTGAAGCTTTCTTT
TRBJ2-1	TRBD1	NA	TRBV27	CASSRIRQGTPYNEQFF	TGTGCCAGCAGTCGAATAAGACAGGGAACTCCCTACAATGAGCAGTTCTTC
TRBJ2-1	TRBD2	NA	TRBV5-4	CASSFSGSYNEQFF	TGTGCCAGCAGCTTCAGCGGGAGCTACAATGAGCAGTTCTTC
TRBJ2-2	TRBD2	NA	TRBV4-2	CASSRGLAGDGAGELFF	TGTGCCAGCAGCCGCGGACTAGCGGGAGATGGTGCCGGGGAGCTGTTTTTT
TRBJ2-7	NA	NA	TRBV6-5	CASSRGPYEQYF	TGTGCCAGCAGTCGCGGGCCCTACGAGCAGTACTTC
TRBJ1-1	NA	NA	TRBV4-1	CASSQGQGRGGTEAFF	TGCGCCAGCAGCCAAGGGCAGGGAAGGGGGGGGACTGAAGCTTTCTTT
TRBJ2-7	TRBD2	NA	TRBV27	CASSPLAGGPYEQYF	TGTGCCAGCAGTCCCTTAGCGGGAGGGCCTTACGAGCAGTACTTC
TRBJ2-1	TRBD1	NA	TRBV5-1	CASSATGTGLNEQFF	TGCGCCAGCAGCGCTACCGGGACAGGGTTGAATGAGCAGTTCTTC
TRBJ2-7	TRBD1	NA	TRBV7-9	CASSSTGDAYEQYF	TGTGCCAGCAGCTCCACAGGGGACGCATACGAGCAGTACTTC
TRBJ2-5	NA	NA	TRBV7-2	CASSSSWGRRQETQYF	TGTGCCAGCAGCTCATCATGGGGGCGGCGACAAGAGACCCAGTACTTC
TRBJ1-2	NA	once	TRBV2	CASSERQGYGYTF	TGTGCCAGCAGTGAACGCCAGGGCTATGGCTACACCTTC
TRBJ2-2	TRBD1	NA	TRBV5-1	CASSRGQGNTGELFF	TGCGCCAGCAGCCGCGGACAGGGAAACACCGGGGAGCTGTTTTTT
TRBJ1-2	NA	NA	TRBV28	CASSSVGGPFGYTF	TGTGCCAGCAGTTCCGTGGGGGGCCCCTTTGGCTACACCTTC
TRBJ2-5	NA	once	TRBV7-3	CASGAGTQETQYF	TGTGCCAGCGGCGCCGGGACACAAGAGACCCAGTACTTC
TRBJ2-3	NA	NA	TRBV4-3	CASSQRATSTDTQYF	TGCGCCAGCAGCCAAAGGGCAACCAGCACAGATACGCAGTATTTT
TRBJ2-3	TRBD1	NA	TRBV5-1	CATHSGQGMDTQYF	TGCGCCACCCACTCGGGACAGGGGATGGATACGCAGTATTTT
TRBJ1-2	TRBD1	NA	TRBV5-6	CASSPGQGRYGYTF	TGTGCCAGCAGCCCCGGACAGGGGCGCTATGGCTACACCTTC
TRBJ2-1	TRBD2	NA	TRBV5-4	CASSFSSVLAAKNEQFF	TGTGCCAGCAGCTTTTCTTCTGTACTAGCGGCCAAGAATGAGCAGTTCTTC
TRBJ1-1	NA	NA	TRBV6-5	CASSYSGGADTEAFF	TGTGCCAGCAGTTACTCCGGTGGGGCTGACACTGAAGCTTTCTTT
TRBJ1-3	NA	NA	TRBV18	CASSPGTGNTIYF	TGTGCCAGCTCCCCCGGGACTGGAAACACCATATATTTT
TRBJ2-5	TRBD2	NA	TRBV9	CASSVDGTSQETQYF	TGTGCCAGCAGCGTAGATGGGACTAGTCAAGAGACCCAGTACTTC
TRBJ2-2	NA	NA	TRBV28	CASSSTGTTGELFF	TGTGCCAGCAGTTCCACCGGGACTACCGGGGAGCTGTTTTTT
TRBJ2-3	TRBD2	NA	TRBV6-5	CASSYNGLAGADTQYF	TGTGCCAGCAGTTACAATGGACTAGCGGGAGCTGATACGCAGTATTTT
TRBJ1-5	TRBD1	NA	TRBV2	CASCGQAINQPQHF	TGTGCCAGCTGTGGACAGGCGATCAATCAGCCCCAGCATTTT
TRBJ1-4	NA	NA	TRBV5-1	CASSLRTGQEKLFF	TGCGCCAGCAGCTTGCGTACAGGGCAAGAAAAACTGTTTTTT
TRBJ2-7	NA	NA	TRBV7-9	CASSSGTVSYEQYF	TGTGCCAGCAGCTCAGGGACGGTATCCTACGAGCAGTACTTC
TRBJ2-7	NA	NA	TRBV7-8	CASSLGGPGSYEQYF	TGTGCCAGCAGCTTGGGCGGGCCCGGCTCCTACGAGCAGTACTTC
TRBJ2-7	NA	NA	TRBV7-9	CASSLATGRVGNEQYF	TGTGCCAGCAGCTTAGCAACGGGACGGGTCGGAAACGAGCAGTACTTC
TRBJ2-3	TRBD2	NA	TRBV5-1	CASSTGLAGRGDTQYF	TGCGCCAGCAGCACGGGACTAGCGGGCCGGGGGGATACGCAGTATTTT
TRBJ1-1	TRBD1	NA	TRBV18	CASSPVLDRVNTEAFF	TGTGCCAGCTCACCGGTGCTGGACAGGGTGAACACTGAAGCTTTCTTT
TRBJ2-7	NA	NA	TRBV6-5	CASSYSAGPSYEQYF	TGTGCCAGCAGTTACTCGGCAGGCCCCTCCTACGAGCAGTACTTC
TRBJ2-1	NA	NA	TRBV7-2	CASSIGSSYNEQFF	TGTGCCAGCAGCATCGGGAGCTCCTACAATGAGCAGTTCTTC